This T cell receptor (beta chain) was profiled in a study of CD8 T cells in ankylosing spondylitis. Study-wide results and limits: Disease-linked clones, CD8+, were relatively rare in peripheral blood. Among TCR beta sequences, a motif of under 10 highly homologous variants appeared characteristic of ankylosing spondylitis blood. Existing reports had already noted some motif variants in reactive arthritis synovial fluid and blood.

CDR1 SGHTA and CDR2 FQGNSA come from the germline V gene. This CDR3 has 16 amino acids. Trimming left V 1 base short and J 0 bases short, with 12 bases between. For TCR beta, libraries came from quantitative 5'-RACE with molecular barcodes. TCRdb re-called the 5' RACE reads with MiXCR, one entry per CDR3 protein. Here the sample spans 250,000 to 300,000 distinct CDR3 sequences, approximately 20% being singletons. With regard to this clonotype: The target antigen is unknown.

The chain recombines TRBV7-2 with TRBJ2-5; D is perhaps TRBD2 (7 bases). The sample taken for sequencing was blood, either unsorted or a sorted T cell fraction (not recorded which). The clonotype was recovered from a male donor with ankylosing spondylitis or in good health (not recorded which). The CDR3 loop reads CASSLVGGANQETQYF. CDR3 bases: TGTGCCAGCAGCTTAGTAGGGGGGGCAAACCAAGAGACCCAGTACTTC.